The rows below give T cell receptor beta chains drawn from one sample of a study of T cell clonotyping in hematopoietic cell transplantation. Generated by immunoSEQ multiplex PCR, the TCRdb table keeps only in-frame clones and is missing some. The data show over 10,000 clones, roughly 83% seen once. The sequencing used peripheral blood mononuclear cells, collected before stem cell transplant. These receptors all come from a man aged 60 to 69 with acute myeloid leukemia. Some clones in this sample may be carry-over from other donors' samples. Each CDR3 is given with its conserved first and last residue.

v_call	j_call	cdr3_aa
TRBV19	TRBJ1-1	CASSDPGRAKDTEAFF
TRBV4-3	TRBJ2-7	CASSQDRAGEEQYF
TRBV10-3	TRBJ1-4	CAISEGTGPEKLFF
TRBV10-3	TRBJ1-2	CAISDSGPYGYTF
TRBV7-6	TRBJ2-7	CASSLEPGLAGAYEQYF
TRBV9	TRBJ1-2	CASSVRGSGYTF
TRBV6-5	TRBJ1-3	CASSYSGSSGNTIYF
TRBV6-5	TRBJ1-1	CASSGQGTEAFF
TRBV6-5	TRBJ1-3	CASSSRTQEGNTIYF
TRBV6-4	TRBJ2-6	CASRAFSGANVLTF
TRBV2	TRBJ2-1	CASSAPGGAGEQFF
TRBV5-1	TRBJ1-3	CASSLGTWGLIGTIYF
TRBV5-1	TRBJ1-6	CASSQTTGVDSPLHF
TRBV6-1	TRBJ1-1	CASSVVLGNTEAFF
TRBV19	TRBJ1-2	CASSVQGAGGGYTF
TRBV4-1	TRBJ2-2	CASSPFGDSGGPNTGELFF
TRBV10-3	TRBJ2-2	CAISPGTSATGELFF